Detailed here is one T cell receptor (beta chain). Which antigen it targets is not known. It has no much larger one-base neighbor in the sample; base qualities were not kept. Libraries were made using the immunoSEQ multiplex PCR assay. The authors' pipeline ran thus. Repertoires were summarized in terms of richness and clonality, and significantly expanded and contracted clones between pre- and post-therapy samples were identified. What TCRdb holds here is the immuneACCESS table cut down to in-frame rearrangements. Part of the clones is not present; checked against another copy, under half of the missing clones reflect an unresolved V gene, and the others are unexplained. V, J and clone size derive from that table, while D and trimming were established from the DNA sequence. The sample table lists about 33,000 clones, roughly nine tenths of them with a count of one. The ten top clones hold 2% to 2.5% of the sample.

According to the study, the label for this sample's time point signals: at surgical resection after neoadjuvant nivolumab +/- ipilimumab. Samples came from the phase 2 randomized NEOSTAR trial, which tested neoadjuvant nivolumab or nivolumab plus ipilimumab followed by surgery in operable NSCLC. This entry is derived from a study of neoadjuvant nivolumab and ipilimumab in lung cancer (dated by TCRdb to the early 2020s). Some background on the complete study: Nivolumab was given at 3 mg/kg intravenously on days 1, 15 and 29, and the combination arm added ipilimumab 1 mg/kg on day 1 only. The primary trial endpoint was the major pathologic response (MPR) rate in the intention-to-treat population in each study arm. In the trial, around 42 patients with operable NSCLC were treated, of whom about 23 were randomized to nivolumab monotherapy and roughly 20 to nivolumab plus ipilimumab. The study compared TCR repertoires in pretherapy (baseline) peripheral blood with TCR repertoires in tumors resected at surgery after neoadjuvant immune checkpoint blockade. Seven patients had matched pretherapy and resected tumor pairs analyzed, with four treated with nivolumab and three with nivolumab plus ipilimumab. What the study reported, not specific to this receptor: From pretherapy to surgery, tumor T-cell richness and clonality increased in three of three dual-therapy tumors but in only two of four nivolumab-treated tumors. Compared with tumor-adjacent uninvolved lung, resected tumors had greater TCR richness and clonality, and increases showed up in more of the dual-therapy-treated tumors. No significant correlation was found between TCR clonality and pathologic tumor regression, and only a single major-pathologic-response sample was available for the analysis of TCR clonality versus pathologic tumor regression. Pretherapy blood TCR richness correlated positively with richness in tumors resected after neoadjuvant therapy (Spearman R ≈ 0.85). TCR sequencing was performed in a small number of samples.

The germline V gene encodes CDR1 SGHAT and CDR2 FQNNGV. The CDR3 contains 15 residues, cysteine and phenylalanine counted. CDR3 DNA only is kept here, 45 bases in frame from base 1. The junction shows trimming of 3 bases on V and 0 bases on J, plus 10 bases between the germline ends. The chain is assembled from TRBV11-2 and TRBJ2-3, with the D gene call left open. The starting material was peripheral blood, obtained after neoadjuvant nivolumab, alone or with ipilimumab, at or shortly before surgery. The sequence derives from an adult with non-small cell lung cancer. At the DNA level, the sequence is TGTGCCAGCAGCTTGAGTCCGATAAGCACAGATACGCAGTATTTT. The resulting protein is CASSLSPISTDTQYF.